This is a list of T cell receptor beta chains from one sample in a study of graft-versus-host responses after intestinal transplantation. Here immunoSEQ multiplex PCR was the method, and the copy in TCRdb shows in-frame clones only, minus some. The sample yields about 90,000 clones, roughly 91% seen once. These receptors are not linked to any known antigen. The sample was unstimulated CD8+ T cells sorted from spleen or lymph node cells, taken before intestinal transplant. All receptors come from a human donor who received an intestinal transplant. Each CDR3 is given with its conserved first and last residue. Each record gives: V gene, clone size, D gene, J gene, CDR3 DNA, CDR3 protein. D genes are given only for firm matches. Expanded clones get a size class; other rows say once, few or many, or leave the size out.

>TRBV19|.|TRBD2|TRBJ2-6
TGTGCCAGTACCGCTCTAGCGGGAGTTCCCCCTGGGGCCAACGTCCTGACTTTC
CASTALAGVPPGANVLTF
>TRBV11-2|.|.|TRBJ1-1
TGTGCCAGCAGCTTAGTCAGGGTATCTGAAGCTTTCTTT
CASSLVRVSEAFF
>TRBV4-2|.|.|TRBJ2-1
TGTGCCAGCAGCCAAGGGCAGAATGAGCAGTTCTTC
CASSQGQNEQFF
>TRBV5-6|.|.|TRBJ1-5
TGTGCCAGCAGCCCCAGGGGCCTGAATCAGCCCCAGCATTTT
CASSPRGLNQPQHF
>TRBV30|.|.|TRBJ1-2
TGTGCCTGGAGTGTAGAACGCGCCTACTATGGCTACACCTTC
CAWSVERAYYGYTF
>TRBV7-8|.|.|TRBJ2-7
TGTGCCAGCAGCTTAGGTGGGGCGGCCTACGAGCAGTACTTC
CASSLGGAAYEQYF
>TRBV27|.|.|TRBJ2-7
TGTGCCAGCAGTTTATCGGCAGCGAATGCCTACGAGCAGTACTTC
CASSLSAANAYEQYF
>TRBV19|few|.|TRBJ1-1
TGTGCCAGTAGTATCGGGAGGGGGGCTTTCTTT
CASSIGRGAFF
>TRBV9|.|.|TRBJ2-7
TGTGCCAGCAGCGTAGCTGCGGGGCCCTACTACGAGCAGTACTTC
CASSVAAGPYYEQYF
>TRBV9|.|.|TRBJ1-1
TGTGCCAGCAGCGTAGAACAGGGATTCACTGAAGCTTTCTTT
CASSVEQGFTEAFF
>TRBV5-1|once|TRBD1|TRBJ1-1
TGCGCCAGCAGCTTGGGGACAGGTTACATGAACACTGAAGCTTTCTTT
CASSLGTGYMNTEAFF
>TRBV4-3|once|.|TRBJ1-2
TGCGCCAGCAGCCAAGGTAACAGGGCGAGGAATGGCTACACCTTC
CASSQGNRARNGYTF
>TRBV6-6|.|.|TRBJ2-7
TGTGCCAGCAGTTACCCCGGGGAGGCCGGCGAGCAGTACTTC
CASSYPGEAGEQYF
>TRBV7-9|.|.|TRBJ2-1
TGTGCCAGCAGCTTTATTACGGGAGTGGCGACATTGCGACGGGACGAGCAGTTCTTC
CASSFITGVATLRRDEQFF
>TRBV6-5|.|.|TRBJ2-7
TGTGCCAGCAGTTGGCAGGGATCCTACGAGCAGTACTTC
CASSWQGSYEQYF
>TRBV6-5|.|TRBD2|TRBJ2-1
TGTGCCAGCAGTCCCCTAGCGGGGCCGTACAATGAGCAGTTCTTC
CASSPLAGPYNEQFF
>TRBV4-3|.|TRBD1|TRBJ2-5
TGCGCCAGCAGCCAAGGGGCCGGGCAGGGGGTGTACTTC
CASSQGAGQGVYF
>TRBV27|.|.|TRBJ1-6
TGTGCCAGCAGTTTTCAGGGGATCAATTCACCCCTCCACTTT
CASSFQGINSPLHF
>TRBV20-1|.|TRBD1|TRBJ1-1
TGCAGTGCCATCCGGGACAGTGAAGCTTTCTTT
CSAIRDSEAFF
>TRBV6-5|.|TRBD1|TRBJ2-7
TGTGCCAGCAGCGACGGACAGGGGGACTCCTACGAGCAGTACTTC
CASSDGQGDSYEQYF
>TRBV11-2|.|.|TRBJ2-1
TGTGCCAGCAGCTTAGATGGGACAATGGATGAGCAGTTCTTC
CASSLDGTMDEQFF
>TRBV5-1|.|.|TRBJ1-4
TGCGCCAGCAGCTTTGTCGGGGGGACTAATGAAAAACTGTTTTTT
CASSFVGGTNEKLFF
>TRBV7-9|.|.|TRBJ2-7
TGTGCCGGCACTGCACAGGGTCGAACCTACGAGCAGTACTTC
CAGTAQGRTYEQYF
>TRBV19|.|TRBD2|TRBJ2-2
TGTGCCAGTAGTATGCAGGGACTAGCGGCCGGGGAGCTGTTTTTT
CASSMQGLAAGELFF
>TRBV27|.|TRBD1|TRBJ2-7
TGTGCCAGCAGCCTGGGACAGGGCGACTACGAGCAGTACTTC
CASSLGQGDYEQYF
>TRBV4-1|few|TRBD1|TRBJ1-6
TGCGCCAGCAGCCAAGAACTTGGGACAGTGGGCTTCTATAATTCACCCCTCCACTTT
CASSQELGTVGFYNSPLHF
>TRBV5-1|.|.|TRBJ1-1
TGCGCCAGCAGCTTGGAGGGAGTTGAAGCTTTCTTT
CASSLEGVEAFF
>TRBV27|.|.|TRBJ2-7
TGTGCCAGCAGTTTGGCGGGGGCGTCCTACGAGCAGTACTTC
CASSLAGASYEQYF
>TRBV6-5|.|TRBD1|TRBJ1-2
TGTGCCAGCAGGGCCGGGACAGGGGATTTTGGCTACACCTTC
CASRAGTGDFGYTF
>TRBV7-6|.|.|TRBJ1-1
TGTGCCAGCAGCTTTGCGACAGACTCTGAAGCTTTCTTT
CASSFATDSEAFF
>TRBV19|.|TRBD2|TRBJ2-1
TGTGCCAGTAGTATAGATATCGCGGCGGGAGGGCTTACCACCTACAATGAGCAGTTCTTC
CASSIDIAAGGLTTYNEQFF
>TRBV5-6|.|TRBD1|TRBJ2-7
TGTGCCAGCAGCTTGATCGACAGGGTCTACGAGCAGTACTTC
CASSLIDRVYEQYF
>TRBV5-1|.|.|TRBJ2-7
TGCGCCAGCAGCTCCCTTCTCGTGGCGGGGAGCTCCTACGAGCAGTACTTC
CASSSLLVAGSSYEQYF
>TRBV5-4|.|TRBD1|TRBJ2-1
TGTGCCAGCAGCAGCGACAGGGCGTATGAGCAGTTCTTC
CASSSDRAYEQFF
>TRBV2|few|.|TRBJ1-2
TGTGCCAGCAGTGAAGTGGGGGGTCGGGGCTACACCTTC
CASSEVGGRGYTF
>TRBV7-2|.|TRBD1|TRBJ2-7
TGTGCCAGCAGCGAATGGACAGGGCCCTACGAGCAGTACTTC
CASSEWTGPYEQYF
>TRBV5-1|.|.|TRBJ1-1
TGCGCCAGCAGCCCAACAGGGAGGGTCGCTGAAGCTTTCTTT
CASSPTGRVAEAFF
>TRBV30|.|.|TRBJ2-1
TGTGCCTGGAGTCTCAGCGCCTACAATGAGCAGTTCTTC
CAWSLSAYNEQFF
>TRBV28|.|.|TRBJ2-7
TGTGCCAGCACCCTGGGGGCAGGGCTATCCTACGAGCAGTACTTC
CASTLGAGLSYEQYF
>TRBV5-6|.|.|TRBJ2-1
TGTGCCAGCAGCTTGGCCTCTAGCAATGAGCAGTTCTTC
CASSLASSNEQFF
>TRBV19|.|TRBD1|TRBJ1-2
TGTGCCAGTAGCACAGGGGATGGCTACACCTTC
CASSTGDGYTF
>TRBV5-1|once|TRBD1|TRBJ1-1
TGCGCCAGCAGCTTGTTAGGGACAGAGATGAACACTGAAGCTTTCTTT
CASSLLGTEMNTEAFF
>TRBV7-8|once|.|TRBJ2-7
TGTGCCAGCAGCTTATGGCAGGAAAGGATGACCTACGAGCAGTACTTC
CASSLWQERMTYEQYF
>TRBV7-9|.|.|TRBJ2-2
TGTGCCAGCAGCTTAGCGGGTTTTGACTCCTCAGTCGGGGAGCTGTTTTTT
CASSLAGFDSSVGELFF
>TRBV18|once|TRBD1|TRBJ1-4
TGTGCCAGCTCATCGACAGGGGTGGATGAAAAACTGTTTTTT
CASSSTGVDEKLFF
>TRBV4-1|.|.|TRBJ2-1
TGCGCCAGCAGCCAAGACCGGGTCAATGAGCAGTTCTTC
CASSQDRVNEQFF
>TRBV6-1|.|.|TRBJ2-2
TGTGCCAGCAGTGAAGCGCCGGCGGGCGGGGAGCTGTTTTTT
CASSEAPAGGELFF
>TRBV27|.|.|TRBJ2-1
TGTGCCAGCAGCCCAGGCACGCTCTACAATGAGCAGTTCTTC
CASSPGTLYNEQFF
>TRBV7-8|.|TRBD2|TRBJ2-1
TGTGCCAGCAGCTTTAGCGGGAGCTCCTACAATGAGCAGTTCTTC
CASSFSGSSYNEQFF
>TRBV4-1|.|TRBD2|TRBJ2-1
TGCGCCAGCAGCCAAGTAATTGCTAGCGGGGGTCAAACCTACAATGAGCAGTTCTTC
CASSQVIASGGQTYNEQFF
>TRBV10-1|.|TRBD1|TRBJ2-7
TGCGCCAGCAACAGGACAGGTGTCTCCTACGAGCAGTACTTC
CASNRTGVSYEQYF
>TRBV11-2|.|.|TRBJ1-2
TGTGCCAGCACCATGACAGGCCCATGGCCCTATGGCTACACCTTC
CASTMTGPWPYGYTF
>TRBV5-6|.|.|TRBJ1-2
TGTGCCAGCAGCCCTATTGGGCAGAGAAACTATGGCTACACCTTC
CASSPIGQRNYGYTF